Each of the 28 T cell receptor beta chains below was sequenced from the same sample in a study of T cells in Graves' hyperthyroidism and ophthalmopathy. The investigators amplified TCR beta CDR3 regions from RNA transcripts. A first-round RT-PCR of the TCR CDR3 used the HTBI primer set. TCRdb reprocessed the multiplex PCR reads with MiXCR, giving one entry per CDR3 protein. The table lists about 570,000 distinct CDR3 sequences, 13% to 15% of them singletons, with approximately 13% in the top ten. Sequenced input: blood. These TCRs come from a middle-aged woman with Graves' hyperthyroidism.

At least ten counts were recorded for this clonotype. CDR3 sequence reads: CASSQEGVNRNTIYF. The CDR3 DNA follows: TGTGCCAGCAGCCAAGAGGGGGTCAATCGAAACACCATATATTTT. V gene TRBV3-1 combines with J gene TRBJ1-3; a possible D gene is TRBD1 (5 bases). The V end lost 0 bases, the J end lost 5 bases, and 11 bases lay between the germline ends. Germline lookup yields CDR1 LGHDT and CDR2 YNNKEL (reference sequence). The CDR3 has 15 residues.

The rearrangement uses TRBV10-1 and TRBJ2-5; perhaps TRBD2 as D (6 bases). This CDR3 has 14 amino acids. V was clipped by 3 bases and J by 5 bases, with 13 bases between them. The germline V gene has CDR1 WNHNN and CDR2 SYGVQD (reference sequence). The CDR3 nucleotides read TGCGCCAGCAGTGAAACGGGAGTGGATGAGACCCAGTACTTC. It translates to CASSETGVDETQYF.

This clonotype has ten or more counts. The V gene is TRBV24-1, the J gene TRBJ1-1; D is unclear. CDR3 size: 13 residues. Trimming took 4 bases from V and 0 from J, leaving 5 bases between them. CDR1 KGHDR and CDR2 SFDVKD come from the germline V gene. Written as DNA, the CDR3 is TGTGCCACCAGTGACAACATGAACACTGAAGCTTTCTTT. Its translation: CATSDNMNTEAFF.

In this sample, this clonotype turned up many times. The rearrangement uses TRBV7-6 and TRBJ1-2, with D maybe TRBD1 (5 bases). V was pared by 4 bases and J by 6 bases, with 21 bases between. The CDR3 extends over 16 amino acids. Per germline, CDR1 SGHVS and CDR2 FNYEAQ. CDR3 coding DNA: TGTGCCAGCAGCTCCCACCTGTTGGACACAGGCCATGGCTACACCTTC. Translation gives CASSSHLLDTGHGYTF.

The CDR3 coding sequence is TGCGCCAGCAGCACGGACTACTACAATGAGCAGTTCTTC. Translation gives CASSTDYYNEQFF. The chain recombines TRBV5-1 with TRBJ2-1; D is perhaps TRBD2 (6 bases). Germline CDR1 and CDR2: SGHRS and YFSETQ. This CDR3 has 13 amino acids. Deletions cut 4 bases from V and 3 bases from J, with 8 bases between.

V is TRBV5-1 and J is TRBJ1-3, with D uncertain. The CDR3 is made up of 14 amino acids. The V gene lost 0 bases and the J gene lost 2 bases, with 6 bases spanning the gap. Germline V gives CDR1 SGHRS, CDR2 YFSETQ. The CDR3 DNA is TGCGCCAGCAGCTTGGAAAGGGCTGGAAACACCATATATTTT. Protein product: CASSLERAGNTIYF.

This clonotype has a handful of counts. V and J are TRBV28 and TRBJ2-5; 7 bases align to TRBD1. V gave up 3 bases and J gave up 9 bases; unmatched junction bases: 13. The CDR3 length is 15 residues. Per the germline V gene, CDR1 is MDHEN and CDR2 is SYDVKM. DNA of the CDR3: TGTGCCAGCAGTTTCTCGACAGGGATAAGGGTGGCCCAGTACTTC. Protein: CASSFSTGIRVAQYF.

This clonotype was seen ten or more times. The gene calls are TRBV7-9 and TRBJ1-1, with D hard to call. Germline V gene data show CDR1 as SEHNR and CDR2 as FQNEAQ (reference sequence). The CDR3 is made up of 14 amino acids. Trimming took off 4 bases at V and 5 bases at J, with 14 bases between the two ends. CDR3 in amino acids: CASSSSGLMTEAFF. The DNA for the CDR3 is TGTGCCAGCAGCTCTTCAGGTCTTATGACTGAAGCTTTCTTT.

In its sample, this clonotype was seen many times. The V gene is TRBV20-1, the J gene TRBJ2-5; D not certain. The CDR3 contains 14 residues. V gave up 4 bases and J gave up 5 bases, with 17 bases separating them. Germline CDR1 and CDR2: DFQATT and SNEGSKA (reference sequence). CDR3 nucleotide sequence: TGCAGTGCTAAAAACGGCCCCGAGTGGGAGACCCAGTACTTC. Its translation: CSAKNGPEWETQYF.

This clonotype was counted at least ten times. This sequence joins TRBV7-2 and TRBJ2-1; 11 nucleotides match TRBD2. This CDR3 has 15 residues. V lost 5 bases and J lost 7; bases outside the gene matches: 7. The germline V gene encodes CDR1 SGHTA and CDR2 FQGNSA. The CDR3 loop is CASSPTSGSRNEQFF. CDR3 nucleotide sequence: TGTGCCAGCAGCCCAACTAGCGGGAGTCGGAATGAGCAGTTCTTC. Variable domain in full (rest from reference TRBV7-2 and TRBJ2-1): GAGVSQSPSNKVTEKGKDVELRCDPISGHTALYWYRQSLGQGLEFLIYFQGNSAPDKSGLPSDRFSAERTGGSVSTLTIQRTQQEDSAVYLCASSPTSGSRNEQFFGPGTRLTVL.

This clonotype came up many times. V gene TRBV7-3 combines with J gene TRBJ2-5; D may be TRBD1 or TRBD2 (6 bases each). V was pared by 5 bases and J by 5 bases, with 18 bases between. The CDR3 runs 15 residues. Germline-derived CDR1 and CDR2 are SGHTA and FQGTGA. CDR3 bases: TGTGCCAGCAGCGCCGGGGGCACGGTGGGGGAGACCCAGTACTTC. Amino acids: CASSAGGTVGETQYF.

This chain uses TRBV5-1 with TRBJ1-1, with unresolved D. The CDR3 runs 16 residues. Trimming pared 0 bases from V and 0 bases from J, leaving 12 bases between. CDR1 is SGHRS, CDR2 YFSETQ, per germline. The chain's CDR3 is CASSLAAAPMNTEAFF. Here the CDR3 DNA reads TGCGCCAGCAGCTTGGCTGCAGCTCCAATGAACACTGAAGCTTTCTTT.

This clonotype was seen many times. V is TRBV27 and J is TRBJ2-7; D uncertain. V lost 6 bases and J lost 0, with 21 bases in between. Germline lookup yields CDR1 MNHEY and CDR2 SMNVEV (reference sequence). The CDR3 spans 17 residues. The CDR3 sequence: CASSQLSTTRLSYEQYF. Here the CDR3 DNA reads TGTGCCAGCAGCCAATTGTCGACAACACGTCTCTCCTACGAGCAGTACTTC.

This clonotype has ten or more counts. The chain couples TRBV20-1 to TRBJ2-2, with 7 bases matching TRBD1. V dropped 4 bases and J dropped 4; count of bases not matched to a gene: 9. This CDR3 comprises 15 residues. Germline V gene lookup returns CDR1 DFQATT and CDR2 SNEGSKA (reference sequence). CDR3 bases: TGCAGTGCTACTCAACAGGGGTCGTCCACCGGGGAGCTGTTTTTT. Encoded protein: CSATQQGSSTGELFF.

This clonotype was seen only a few times. The chain joins TRBV2 to TRBJ1-2; 8 bases map to TRBD1. The CDR3 is made up of 15 amino acids. After removal of 1 base from V and 4 bases from J, the junction contained 5 bases not matched to a gene. Per the germline V gene, CDR1 is SNHLY and CDR2 is FYNNEI. The CDR3 protein is CASSEGTGRLYGYTF. In DNA form, the CDR3 reads TGTGCCAGCAGTGAAGGGACAGGGCGGCTCTATGGCTACACCTTC. Together with reference TRBV2 and TRBJ1-2, the CDR3 gives the full variable domain: EPEVTQTPSHQVTQMGQEVILRCVPISNHLYFYWYRQILGQKVEFLVSFYNNEISEKSEIFDDQFSVERPDGSNFTLKIRSTKLEDSAMYFCASSEGTGRLYGYTFGSGTRLTVV.

This clonotype has more than one count but fewer than ten. The chain recombines TRBV5-1 with TRBJ2-1; D is undetermined. Germline V CDR1 and CDR2: SGHRS, YFSETQ. The CDR3 is 16 residues long. V was pared by 0 bases and J by 0 bases, with 10 bases between. The CDR3 sequence: CASSLAQESSYNEQFF. The CDR3, as DNA: TGCGCCAGCAGCTTGGCCCAGGAAAGCTCCTACAATGAGCAGTTCTTC.

The chain recombines TRBV11-3 with TRBJ2-2, with D possibly being TRBD1 (6 bases). This CDR3 is built from 16 residues. Germline V gene sequence: CDR1 SGHNT, CDR2 YENEEA. The V gene lost 1 base and the J gene lost 4 bases, with 13 bases spanning the gap. The CDR3 nucleotides read TGTGCCAGCAGCTTAGGAGTAGGGGGTACCACCGGGGAGCTGTTTTTT. Residues: CASSLGVGGTTGELFF.

Details on this clonotype: A much larger clone lies one base from this, so it may be a read error. The chain uses TRBV7-2 and TRBJ2-5, with no clear D. This CDR3 is built from 15 residues. The V and J ends lost 5 bases and 5 bases respectively, with 18 bases between them. Germline lookup yields CDR1 SGHTA and CDR2 FQGNSA. The CDR3 sequence is CASSASFGVGETQYF. In nucleotides, the CDR3 is TGTGCCAGCAGCGCCAGTTTCGGAGTGGGGGAGACCCAGTACTTC. Together with reference TRBV7-2 and TRBJ2-5, the CDR3 gives the full variable domain: GAGVSQSPSNKVTEKGKDVELRCDPISGHTALYWYRQSLGQGLEFLIYFQGNSAPDKSGLPSDRFSAERTGGSVSTLTIQRTQQEDSAVYLCASSASFGVGETQYFGPGTRLLVL.

This clonotype was seen repeatedly, ten times or more. The CDR3 loop is CASRTPGQAYNEQFF. CDR3 coding DNA: TGTGCCAGCAGAACACCGGGACAGGCCTACAATGAGCAGTTCTTC. The chain has TRBV28 and TRBJ2-1, with 8 bases aligning to TRBD1. CDR1 and CDR2 (germline): MDHEN, SYDVKM. The J segment lost 2 bases and the V segment lost 6 bases, leaving 6 bases of the junction unmatched. The CDR3 sequence is 15 residues long.

The sample holds many counts of this clonotype. The chain recombines TRBV30 with TRBJ2-5, with 8 positions matching TRBD1. V was clipped by 1 base and J by 6 bases; unmatched bases: 1. CDR3 length: 12 residues. Germline CDR1 is GTSNPN and CDR2 is SVGIG (reference sequence). The CDR3 reads CAWSGQGKTQYF. Written as DNA, the CDR3 is TGTGCCTGGAGTGGACAGGGGAAGACCCAGTACTTC.

There are many counts of this clonotype. This sequence joins TRBV6-1 and TRBJ2-7; D not certain. CDR3 length: 12 residues. Germline values: CDR1 MNHNS, CDR2 SASEGT. V was trimmed by 6 bases and J by 4 bases, leaving 10 bases between them. The CDR3 spells CASSDVGYEQYF. The CDR3 coding sequence is TGTGCCAGCAGCGACGTCGGATACGAGCAGTACTTC.

This clonotype was detected many times. The genes are TRBV3-1 and TRBJ1-6, with 7 bases aligning to TRBD1. The CDR3 length is 13 residues. CDR1 and CDR2 from the germline V gene are LGHDT and YNNKEL (reference sequence). The V and J ends lost 10 bases and 7 bases, in that order; junction bases with no gene match: 7. CDR3 region: CATRPGGNSPLHF. The CDR3 DNA follows: TGTGCCACCCGGCCAGGGGGGAATTCACCCCTCCACTTT.

This rearrangement joins TRBV14 to TRBJ2-2; TRBD2 might be the D (6 bases). The CDR3 is 16 residues long. Trimming removed 4 bases from V and 4 bases from J, with 16 bases in between. Germline CDR1 is SGHDN and CDR2 is FVKESK. CDR3 in amino acids: CASSRRSGRGTGELFF. The CDR3, as DNA: TGTGCCAGCAGCCGAAGGTCCGGGAGAGGCACCGGGGAGCTGTTTTTT.

This clonotype occurred a few times. J is TRBJ2-7 and V is TRBV5-6, with D hard to call. V lost 0 bases to trimming and J lost 1 base, with 5 bases between them. This CDR3 contains 13 residues. Germline V lookup: CDR1 SGHDT, CDR2 YYEEEE. CDR3 loop: CASSLVESYEQYF. CDR3 in DNA: TGTGCCAGCAGCTTGGTAGAGTCCTACGAGCAGTACTTC.

On this clonotype itself: A much larger clone lies a single base off, so this may be a read error. The genes are TRBV7-2 and TRBJ1-1; D is ambiguous. Germline loops: CDR1 SGHTA, CDR2 FQGNSA. The CDR3 extends over 14 amino acids. This CDR3 reads CASSRGHANAEAFF. For the CDR3, the DNA is TGTGCCAGCAGCCGAGGTCATGCGAACGCTGAAGCTTTCTTT.

CDR3 sequence: CASSADGIYGYTF. Here the CDR3 DNA reads TGTGCCAGCAGTGCGGACGGAATCTATGGCTACACCTTC. The J gene is TRBJ1-2, the V gene TRBV7-9; no clear D. The CDR3 contains 13 residues. Germline V gene data show CDR1 as SEHNR and CDR2 as FQNEAQ (reference sequence). The V end was cut by 6 bases, the J end by 4 bases, with 12 bases between.

The rearrangement links TRBV6-1 to TRBJ2-7, with D unclear. This CDR3 comprises 11 residues. V gave up 3 bases and J gave up 6 bases, with 6 bases separating them. In germline, CDR1 is MNHNS, CDR2 SASEGT. The CDR3 DNA follows: TGTGCCAGCAGTGAGTTTCGCGAGCAGTACTTC. Residues: CASSEFREQYF.

This clonotype was observed a few times. The V and J genes are TRBV7-9 and TRBJ2-4; either TRBD1 or TRBD2 may fit D (7 bases each). The CDR3 has 14 residues. The V gene lost 3 bases and the J gene lost 8 bases, with 14 bases spanning the gap. CDR1 and CDR2 from the germline V gene are SEHNR and FQNEAQ (reference sequence). The CDR3 bases are TGTGCCAGCAGCTTCGAGGCAGGGGGGGACATTCAGTACTTC. Protein: CASSFEAGGDIQYF.